These 13 T cell receptor beta chains originate from one sample sequenced in a study of cytomegalovirus exposure and HLA in healthy donors. PCR used 60 Vbeta primers and 13 Jbeta primers. Measured with immunoSEQ multiplex PCR; TCRdb has only the in-frame clones, and not every one. The sample has around 38,000 clones; 66% are singletons. The specimen sequenced was PBMCs. The receptors here all came from a man aged 50 to 59 in good health and CMV-seropositive.

In this sample, this clone turned up once. The chain is built from TRBV11-1 and TRBJ1-1; 10 nucleotides align to TRBD1. Germline CDR1 is SGHAT and CDR2 is FQDESV (reference sequence). The CDR3 is made up of 14 amino acids. The V gene end was trimmed by 8 bases and the J gene end by 5 bases; junction bases not matched to a gene: 8. CDR3 protein: CASGSGQGGTEAFF. CDR3 DNA: TGTGCCAGCGGGTCTGGACAGGGGGGTACTGAAGCTTTCTTT.

This rearrangement joins TRBV15 to TRBJ1-4; the D is unclear. This CDR3 region has 18 residues. The germline V gene encodes CDR1 LNHNV and CDR2 YYDKDF (reference sequence). The ends were cut back, 1 base at V and 8 bases at J, with 23 bases in the middle. The CDR3 DNA is TGTGCCACCAGCAGAGGCGTCGTTGCGGGGAAGTGGAAAGAAAAACTGTTTTTT. Translated: CATSRGVVAGKWKEKLFF.

This clone appeared a few times. V and J are TRBV11-2 and TRBJ1-5; D is perhaps TRBD1 (6 bases). Germline assignment: CDR1 SGHAT and CDR2 FQNNGV. Trimming pared 5 bases from V and 4 bases from J, leaving 15 bases between. The CDR3 runs to 15 residues. The CDR3 DNA is TGTGCCAGCAGCGAGACGACAGGTTGGAATCAGCCCCAGCATTTT. Encoded protein: CASSETTGWNQPQHF.

V and J are TRBV5-4 and TRBJ2-3; perhaps TRBD1 as D (5 bases). Germline V gene data show CDR1 as SGHNT and CDR2 as YYREEE (reference sequence). There are 16 residues in the CDR3. Trimming left V 9 bases short and J 3 bases short, with 23 bases between. The CDR3 DNA reads TGTGCCATCTCGCTGCTGATTGGAAGGGGTACAGATACGCAGTATTTT. Its translation is CAISLLIGRGTDTQYF.

The chain links TRBV5-6 to TRBJ2-5; D may be TRBD1 (5 bases). The CDR3 has 14 amino acids. The germline CDR1 and CDR2 sequences are SGHDT and YYEEEE. Trimming stripped 4 bases from V and 9 bases from J, with 19 bases between. Written as DNA, the CDR3 is TGTGCCAGCAGCCGTGAAGGTTTGCTCAGGGCCCAGTACTTC. Amino acid sequence: CASSREGLLRAQYF.

In its sample, this clone was seen a few times. The chain couples TRBV19 to TRBJ1-2; no clear D gene. CDR1 is LNHDA, CDR2 SQIVND, per germline (reference sequence). V was cut by 1 base and J by 0 bases, with 9 bases left in between. The CDR3 has 15 amino acids. The CDR3 coding sequence is TGTGCCAGTAGTATAGGGAGGGCGGCTAACTATGGCTACACCTTC. Translating gives CASSIGRAANYGYTF.

This clone has just a few counts. V usage is TRBV29-1 and J usage is TRBJ2-5, with a possible D match to TRBD1 (6 bases). The CDR3 runs to 14 residues. Trimming removed 7 bases from V and 4 bases from J, with 19 bases in between. CDR1 is SQVTM and CDR2 is ANQGSEA in the germline V gene. The CDR3 bases are TGCAGCGCCCTTGAAATGGGGGCTGTAGAGACCCAGTACTTC. Its translation: CSALEMGAVETQYF.

This clone has just a few counts. V gene TRBV19 combines with J gene TRBJ1-3; tentative D call: TRBD1 (6 bases). Germline V gene sequence: CDR1 LNHDA, CDR2 SQIVND (reference sequence). The CDR3 sequence is 13 residues long. V dropped 10 bases and J dropped 0 bases, with 10 bases sitting between them. CDR3 sequence: CATRTDSGNTIYF. Here the CDR3 DNA reads TGTGCCACCCGGACAGACTCTGGAAACACCATATATTTT.

The rearrangement uses TRBV4-2 and TRBJ2-7, with D unresolved. V lost 3 bases to trimming and J lost 5 bases, with 5 bases between them. Germline V gene lookup returns CDR1 LGHNA and CDR2 YNFKEQ. The CDR3 extends over 11 amino acids. This CDR3 reads CASSQRNEQYF. In nucleotides, the CDR3 is TGTGCCAGCAGCCAGAGGAACGAGCAGTACTTC.

The J gene is TRBJ1-4, the V gene TRBV28; a possible D gene is TRBD1 (6 bases). V lost 4 bases, J lost 1 base, and 10 bases lay in between. This CDR3 is built from 15 residues. From germline, CDR1 is MDHEN and CDR2 SYDVKM. DNA of the CDR3: TGTGCCAGCAGTTCACAGGGAATAACTAATGAAAAACTGTTTTTT. Translation: CASSSQGITNEKLFF.

This clone appeared a few times. CDR3 DNA sequence: TGTGCCAGCAGCTTAACTGACACTCAGCCCCAGCATTTT. Protein: CASSLTDTQPQHF. The rearrangement uses TRBV7-3 and TRBJ1-5; D ambiguous. This CDR3 contains 13 residues. Germline V lookup: CDR1 SGHTA, CDR2 FQGTGA. The ends were cut back, 0 bases at V and 6 bases at J, with 6 bases in the middle.

The chain couples TRBV7-2 to TRBJ1-2; no clear D. The V gene's germline CDR1 is SGHTA and CDR2 FQGNSA. V dropped 5 bases and J dropped 4 bases, with 11 bases sitting between them. CDR3 length: 13 residues. DNA of the CDR3: TGTGCCAGCAGCCTGTCAGGTGCCTATGGCTACACCTTC. This gives the protein CASSLSGAYGYTF.

The gene calls are TRBV4-3 and TRBJ1-2; possible D gene TRBD1, 6 bases. Trimming stripped 0 bases from V and 8 bases from J, with 13 bases between. CDR1 is LGHNA and CDR2 is YSLEER in the germline V gene. This CDR3 spans 14 amino acids. In DNA, the CDR3 is TGCGCCAGCAGCCAAGATCAGGGGAAACGGGGCTACACCTTC. Its protein is CASSQDQGKRGYTF.